This TCR beta chain was observed in a study of CD8 T cells in Susac syndrome. Reverse transcription of roughly 0.45 to 1 ug RNA was performed with random hexamers. An immunoSEQ multiplex PCR amplified TCR beta CDR3 over 54 Vbeta and 13 Jbeta. TCRdb processed the immunoSEQ multiplex PCR reads anew with MiXCR; each CDR3 protein has one entry. Of 190,000 or so distinct CDR3 sequences listed, approximately 95% are singletons. Germline assignment: CDR1 MDHEN and CDR2 SYDVKM. V gave up 5 bases and J gave up 6 bases; unmatched junction bases: 6. The CDR3 loop spans 13 amino acids. TEMRA cells were enriched by FACS, while CD8+ and CD4+ T cells were obtained through a negative isolation that was performed magnetically.

Source material: CD4+ T cells from PBMCs. The sequence was collected from a human donor with multiple sclerosis. V usage is TRBV28 and J usage is TRBJ1-2; 7 bases are a match to TRBD1. The CDR3 bases are TGTGCCAGCAGTCGACAGGGTTTCAATGGCTACACCTTC. This translates into CASSRQGFNGYTF.